This TCR beta chain was documented in a study of patients and donors after allogeneic stem cell transplantation. Trimming cost V 4 bases and J 6 bases; bases outside gene matches: 6. The CDR3 runs to 14 residues. Germline CDR1 DFQATT, CDR2 SNEGSKA (reference sequence). In its sample, this clonotype is medium-sized. TCRdb re-called the RT-PCR reads with MiXCR, one entry per CDR3 protein. In the table there are 100,000 to 130,000 distinct CDR3 sequences, about a third of which are singletons. The receptor's source is a human donor who was either an allogeneic HSCT recipient or a stem cell or donor lymphocyte infusion donor (not recorded which). It is not recorded whose cells these are; they may come from a transplant donor. Sequenced: blood, either unsorted or a sorted T cell fraction (not recorded which). This rearrangement joins TRBV20-1 to TRBJ2-4; 10 bases fit TRBD2. In DNA, the CDR3 is TGCAGTGCTAACAGCGGGAGGGCCTTAAACATTCAGTACTTC. This gives the protein CSANSGRALNIQYF.